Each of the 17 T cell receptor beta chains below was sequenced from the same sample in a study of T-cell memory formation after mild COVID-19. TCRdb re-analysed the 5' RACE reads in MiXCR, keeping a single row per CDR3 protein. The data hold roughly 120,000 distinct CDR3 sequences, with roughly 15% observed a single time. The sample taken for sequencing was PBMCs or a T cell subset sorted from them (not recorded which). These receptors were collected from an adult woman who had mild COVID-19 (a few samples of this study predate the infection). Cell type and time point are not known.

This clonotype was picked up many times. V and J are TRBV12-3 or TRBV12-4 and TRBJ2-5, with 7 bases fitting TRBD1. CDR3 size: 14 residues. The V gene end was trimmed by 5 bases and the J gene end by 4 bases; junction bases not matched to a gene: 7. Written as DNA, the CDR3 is TGTGCCAGCAGTCTGAGCGACAGGGTAGAGACCCAGTACTTC. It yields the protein CASSLSDRVETQYF.

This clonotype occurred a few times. CDR3 sequence: CASSPSRGREQFF. The CDR3 DNA is TGTGCCAGCAGCCCAAGCCGGGGGCGTGAGCAGTTCTTC. This rearrangement joins TRBV7-9 to TRBJ2-1; D may correspond to TRBD1 or TRBD2 (6 bases each). Germline loops: CDR1 SEHNR, CDR2 FQNEAQ (reference sequence). The CDR3 consists of 13 residues. V was pared by 5 bases and J by 9 bases, with 14 bases between.

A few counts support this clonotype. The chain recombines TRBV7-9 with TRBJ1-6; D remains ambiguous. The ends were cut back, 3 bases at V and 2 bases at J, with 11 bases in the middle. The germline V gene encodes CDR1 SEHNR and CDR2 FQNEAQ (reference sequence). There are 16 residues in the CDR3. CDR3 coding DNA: TGTGCCAGCAGCTTCCGACCCCAAGCCTATAATTCACCCCTCCACTTT. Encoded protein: CASSFRPQAYNSPLHF.

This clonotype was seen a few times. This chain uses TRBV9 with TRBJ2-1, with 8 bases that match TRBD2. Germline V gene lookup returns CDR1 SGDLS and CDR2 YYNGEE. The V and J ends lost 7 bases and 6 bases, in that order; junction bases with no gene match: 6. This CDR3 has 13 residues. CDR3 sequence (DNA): TGTGCCAGCGGGAGCGGGAGAATCAATGAGCAGTTCTTC. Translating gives CASGSGRINEQFF.

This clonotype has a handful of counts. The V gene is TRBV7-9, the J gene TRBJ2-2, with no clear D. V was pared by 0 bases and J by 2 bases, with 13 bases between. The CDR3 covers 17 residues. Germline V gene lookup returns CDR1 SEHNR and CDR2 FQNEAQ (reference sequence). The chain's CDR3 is CASSLALRTRNTGELFF. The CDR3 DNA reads TGTGCCAGCAGCTTAGCGCTACGTACAAGAAACACCGGGGAGCTGTTTTTT.

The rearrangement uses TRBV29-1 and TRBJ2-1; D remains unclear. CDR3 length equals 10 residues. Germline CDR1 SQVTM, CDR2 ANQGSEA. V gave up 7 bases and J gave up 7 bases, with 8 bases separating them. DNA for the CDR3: TGCAGCGGCAGACTTAATGAGCAGTTCTTC. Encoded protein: CSGRLNEQFF.

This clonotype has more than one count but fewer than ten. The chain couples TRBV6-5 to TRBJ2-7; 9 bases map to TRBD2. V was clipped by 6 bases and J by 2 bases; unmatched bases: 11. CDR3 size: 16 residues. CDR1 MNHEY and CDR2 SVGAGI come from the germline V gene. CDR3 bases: TGTGCCAGCAGACCGGGGGGGTTAGCGGGAGCCTACGAGCAGTACTTC. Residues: CASRPGGLAGAYEQYF.

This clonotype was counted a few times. CDR3 nucleotide sequence: TGTGCCAGCAGGCGGGGACAGTCAGCCACCTCTGGAAACACCATATATTTT. Translating gives CASRRGQSATSGNTIYF. The chain uses TRBV7-9 and TRBJ1-3; 7 bases agree with TRBD1. Per the germline V gene, CDR1 is SEHNR and CDR2 is FQNEAQ (reference sequence). J gave up 0 bases and V 6 bases, and 11 bases lay outside the gene matches. The CDR3 runs to 17 residues.

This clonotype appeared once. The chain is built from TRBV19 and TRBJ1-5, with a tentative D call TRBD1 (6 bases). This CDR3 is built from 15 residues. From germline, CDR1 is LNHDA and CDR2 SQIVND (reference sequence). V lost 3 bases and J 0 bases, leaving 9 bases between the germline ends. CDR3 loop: CASSIQDSSNQPQHF. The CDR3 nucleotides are TGTGCCAGTAGTATCCAGGACAGTAGCAATCAGCCCCAGCATTTT.

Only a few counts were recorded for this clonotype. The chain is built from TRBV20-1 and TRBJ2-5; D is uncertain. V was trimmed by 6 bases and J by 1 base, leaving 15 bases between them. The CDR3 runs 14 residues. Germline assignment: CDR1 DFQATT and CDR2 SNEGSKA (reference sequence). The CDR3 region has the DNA TGCAGTGCCAACGGATTAGCCACCCAAGAGACCCAGTACTTC. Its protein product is CSANGLATQETQYF.

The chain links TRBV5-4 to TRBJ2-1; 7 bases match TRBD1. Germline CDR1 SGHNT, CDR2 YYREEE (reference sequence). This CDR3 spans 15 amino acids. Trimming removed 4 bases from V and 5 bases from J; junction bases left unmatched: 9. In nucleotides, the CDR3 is TGTGCCAGCAGCAGCAGGGGACAGACCCACAATGAGCAGTTCTTC. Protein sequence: CASSSRGQTHNEQFF.

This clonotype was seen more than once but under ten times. The CDR3 nucleotides are TGCAGCGTTGGGACAGGGATTCACTATGGCTACACCTTC. It translates to CSVGTGIHYGYTF. V usage is TRBV29-1 and J usage is TRBJ1-2, with 8 bases that match TRBD1. CDR3 length: 13 amino acids. Germline V lookup: CDR1 SQVTM, CDR2 ANQGSEA. The V and J ends lost 4 bases and 3 bases, in that order; junction bases with no gene match: 4. The complete variable domain, with remaining parts taken from reference TRBV29-1 and TRBJ1-2, reads SAVISQKPSRDICQRGTSLTIQCQVDSQVTMMFWYRQQPGQSLTLIATANQGSEATYESGFVIDKFPISRPNLTFSTLTVSNMSPEDSSIYLCSVGTGIHYGYTFGSGTRLTVV.

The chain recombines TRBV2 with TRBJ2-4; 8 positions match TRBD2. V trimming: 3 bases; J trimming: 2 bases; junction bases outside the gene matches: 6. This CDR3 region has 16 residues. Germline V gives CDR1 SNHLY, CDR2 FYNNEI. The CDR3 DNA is TGTGCCAGCAGTGAGAGACTAGCGAACACCAAAAACATTCAGTACTTC. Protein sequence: CASSERLANTKNIQYF.

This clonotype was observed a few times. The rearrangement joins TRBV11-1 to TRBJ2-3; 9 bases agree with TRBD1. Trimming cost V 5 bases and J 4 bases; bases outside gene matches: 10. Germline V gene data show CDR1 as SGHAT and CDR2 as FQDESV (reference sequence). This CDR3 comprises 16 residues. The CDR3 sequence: CASSKRTGAKSDTQYF. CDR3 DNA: TGTGCCAGCAGCAAAAGGACAGGGGCGAAATCAGATACGCAGTATTTT.

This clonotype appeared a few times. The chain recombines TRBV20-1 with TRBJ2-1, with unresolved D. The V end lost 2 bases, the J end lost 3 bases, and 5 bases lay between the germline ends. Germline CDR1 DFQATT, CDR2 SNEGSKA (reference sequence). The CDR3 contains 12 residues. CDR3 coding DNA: TGCAGTGCTAGAAGGGACTACAATGAGCAGTTCTTC. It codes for CSARRDYNEQFF.

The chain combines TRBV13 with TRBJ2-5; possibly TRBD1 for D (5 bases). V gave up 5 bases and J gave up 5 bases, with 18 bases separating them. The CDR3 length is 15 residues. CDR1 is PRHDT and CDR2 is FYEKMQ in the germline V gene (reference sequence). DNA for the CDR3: TGTGCCAGCAGCGCGCTGCAGGGTCACCGGGAGACCCAGTACTTC. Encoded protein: CASSALQGHRETQYF.

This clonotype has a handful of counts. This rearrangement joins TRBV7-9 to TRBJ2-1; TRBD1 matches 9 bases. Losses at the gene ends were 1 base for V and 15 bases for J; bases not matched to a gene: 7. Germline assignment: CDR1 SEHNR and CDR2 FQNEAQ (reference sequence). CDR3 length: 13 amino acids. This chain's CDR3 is CASSLVARDRAFF. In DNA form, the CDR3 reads TGTGCCAGCAGCTTAGTTGCAAGGGACAGGGCGTTCTTC.